This T cell receptor (beta chain) was observed in a study of blood T cell repertoires in COVID-19. Study in general: Researchers got acute and convalescent COVID-19 samples from the United States, Italy and Spain.

The ends were cut back, 5 bases at V and 3 bases at J, with 17 bases in the middle. The CDR3 contains 15 residues. Germline assignment: CDR1 SGHVS and CDR2 FQNEAQ. As processed by the authors: How many nucleated cells were present was estimated from reference gene primer amplification. The table came from immunoSEQ multiplex PCR; TCRdb's copy has only in-frame clones and leaves some out. V, J and clone size were drawn from that table, and D and trimming were deduced from the DNA. The profile shows 130,000 to 150,000 clones, roughly nine tenths of them singletons. This sequence originates from a woman aged 55-69 years with active COVID-19. Input material: peripheral blood. The chain has TRBV7-8 and TRBJ2-7, with no clear D. The DNA of the CDR3 is TGTGCCAGCAGCACGACCGTGACCGCGGTCTACGAGCAGTACTTC. Translating gives CASSTTVTAVYEQYF.